This TCR beta chain comes out of a study of blood T cell repertoires in COVID-19. CDR3 length: 16 amino acids. The J segment lost 5 bases and the V segment lost 0 bases, leaving 5 bases of the junction unmatched. From germline, CDR1 is SGHAT and CDR2 FQNNGV. The study assigned cohorts using participant-reported clinical history. The method was immunoSEQ multiplex PCR; TCRdb's version includes in-frame clones alone and lacks a portion of them. Of approximately 300,000 clones listed, 90% are singletons. The origin of this receptor is a woman aged 25-40 years who had been exposed to COVID-19. Source material: PBMCs or T cells enriched from blood (not recorded which). The rearrangement uses TRBV11-2 and TRBJ2-5, with 11 bases identical to TRBD2. The CDR3 bases are TGTGCCAGCAGCTTAGATACTAGCGGGGGTACGGAGACCCAGTACTTC. Its protein is CASSLDTSGGTETQYF.